This T cell receptor (beta chain) was recorded in a study of response to subunit inactivated influenza vaccine. Findings and caveats of the study: Authors suggested seasonal influenza vaccinations each recruit few new T cells.

TCRdb independently ran MiXCR on the RT-PCR reads; one entry per CDR3 protein. The sample consists of some 520,000 distinct CDR3 sequences, 15% to 20% of them appearing once. About this clonotype itself: The target antigen is unknown.

This CDR3 region has 16 residues. Unmatched junction bases numbered 8, after V lost 3 bases and J lost 0 bases. The germline CDR1 and CDR2 sequences are SGHRS and YFSETQ. The sequence derives from a man aged 50-75 years who received an inactivated influenza vaccine. Here the sequenced sample was CD4+ T cells sorted from PBMCs, taken less than 30 months after vaccination. The rearrangement joins TRBV5-1 to TRBJ1-2; 7 nucleotides align to TRBD1. The CDR3 nucleotides read TGCGCCAGCAGCTCCCCGACAGGGTTAGCTAACTATGGCTACACCTTC. Residues: CASSSPTGLANYGYTF.